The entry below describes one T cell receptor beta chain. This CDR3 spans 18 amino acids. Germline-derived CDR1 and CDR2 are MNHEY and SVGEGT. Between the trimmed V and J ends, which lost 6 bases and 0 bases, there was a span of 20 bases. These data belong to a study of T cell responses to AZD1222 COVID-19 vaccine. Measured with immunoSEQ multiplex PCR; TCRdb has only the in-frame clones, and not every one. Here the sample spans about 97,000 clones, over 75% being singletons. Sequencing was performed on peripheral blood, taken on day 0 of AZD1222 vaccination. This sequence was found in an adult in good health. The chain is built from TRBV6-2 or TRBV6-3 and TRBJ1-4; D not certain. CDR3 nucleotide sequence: TGTGCCAGCAGCCGTGGACTGTCGTTGTCCGCAACTAATGAAAAACTGTTTTTT. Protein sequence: CASSRGLSLSATNEKLFF.